This paragraph covers one T cell receptor beta chain sequence. CDR3 length equals 15 residues. Germline V gene data show CDR1 as SNHLY and CDR2 as FYNNEI. J gave up 0 bases and V 5 bases, and 6 bases lay outside the gene matches. As processed by the authors: From reference gene primer amplification, estimates of nucleated cell counts were derived. The assay was immunoSEQ multiplex PCR, and TCRdb's table has in-frame clones only and misses some. V and J calls and clone size are given by that table; D and trimming were obtained from the DNA. The sample includes under 300,000 clones, 84% seen only once; the top ten take under 4.5%. The record originates from a study of blood T cell repertoires in COVID-19. Study at large: Sources were T cells, B-cell-depleted T cells, or PBMCs; the material itself was cDNA or gDNA.

The rearrangement links TRBV2 to TRBJ2-7; 8 positions match TRBD1. The sequencing input was peripheral blood. This TCR derives from a man aged 50-59 years with acute or convalescent COVID-19. In DNA form, the CDR3 reads TGTGCCAGCAGTTTCACAGGGGGTATCTCCTACGAGCAGTACTTC. As protein: CASSFTGGISYEQYF.